The 24 T cell receptor beta chains given below trace back to one sample, sequenced in a study of blood T cell repertoires in COVID-19. Here immunoSEQ multiplex PCR was the method, and the copy in TCRdb shows in-frame clones only, minus some. This table has around 300,000 clones, 88% appearing once. The source material was PBMCs or T cells enriched from blood (not recorded which). Receptors were obtained from a woman aged 60-75 years in a cohort exposed to, infected with or recovered from COVID-19 (not recorded which).

The chain has TRBV9 and TRBJ2-5; TRBD1 agrees at 8 bases. This CDR3 has 16 amino acids. In germline, CDR1 is SGDLS, CDR2 YYNGEE. Trimming cost V 2 bases and J 3 bases; bases outside gene matches: 9. The CDR3 sequence: CASSVLPGGREETQYF. CDR3 DNA: TGTGCCAGCAGCGTCCTCCCAGGGGGCAGGGAAGAGACCCAGTACTTC.

As regards this clone: An end of the junction differs from the germline gene, which may be a read error. The gene calls are TRBV9 and TRBJ2-5; D is perhaps TRBD1 (5 bases). CDR3 length: 13 residues. The germline CDR1 and CDR2 sequences are SGDLS and YYNGEE. CDR3 amino acids: CASSVQGQGTQYF. The CDR3 DNA follows: TGTGCCAGCAGCGTTCAGGGCCAAGGGACCCAGTACTTC. The variable domain in full, with the rest retrieved from reference TRBV9 and TRBJ2-5, is DSGVTQTPKHLITATGQRVTLRCSPRSGDLSVYWYQQSLDQGLQFLIQYYNGEERAKGNILERFSAQQFPDLHSELNLSSLELGDSALYFCASSVQGQGTQYFGPGTRLLVL.

This rearrangement joins TRBV7-3 to TRBJ2-1; D not certain. The germline V gene encodes CDR1 SGHTA and CDR2 FQGTGA. V was clipped by 0 bases and J by 0 bases, with 12 bases between them. This CDR3 is built from 17 residues. The CDR3 region has the DNA TGTGCCAGCAGCTTAACTAGCTTCGCCAGCTCCTACAATGAGCAGTTCTTC. It yields the protein CASSLTSFASSYNEQFF. The complete variable domain, with remaining parts taken from reference TRBV7-3 and TRBJ2-1, reads GAGVSQTPSNKVTEKGKYVELRCDPISGHTALYWYRQSLGQGPEFLIYFQGTGAADDSGLPNDRFFAVRPEGSVSTLKIQRTERGDSAVYLCASSLTSFASSYNEQFFGPGTRLTVL.

This clone came up a few times. The chain has TRBV5-1 and TRBJ2-5; TRBD1 matches at 9 bases. The CDR3 has 15 residues. CDR1 is SGHRS and CDR2 is YFSETQ in the germline V gene. Trimming cost V 3 bases and J 2 bases; bases outside gene matches: 5. DNA for the CDR3: TGCGCCAGCAGCTCGACAGGGGGGACGCAAGAGACCCAGTACTTC. It specifies CASSSTGGTQETQYF.

The gene calls are TRBV24-1 and TRBJ1-1, with no clear D. Trimming took 9 bases from V and 0 from J, leaving 10 bases between them. The CDR3 runs to 13 residues. Germline V gene sequence: CDR1 KGHDR, CDR2 SFDVKD. CDR3: CATAGSLNTEAFF. CDR3 bases: TGTGCCACCGCCGGGAGCCTGAACACTGAAGCTTTCTTT.

This clone came up a few times. The chain links TRBV7-9 to TRBJ1-6; 7 nucleotides agree with TRBD1. The ends lost 5 bases at V and 9 bases at J; junction bases unmatched: 10. CDR1 SEHNR and CDR2 FQNEAQ come from the germline V gene (reference sequence). This CDR3 spans 15 amino acids. The CDR3 region is CASSTDRERGSPLHF. The DNA for the CDR3 is TGTGCCAGCAGCACTGACAGGGAACGAGGTTCACCCCTCCACTTT.

On this clone itself: Other DNA sequences in the sample encode the same CDR3. The chain carries TRBV6-5 and TRBJ1-5; TRBD1 might be the D (6 bases). Germline assignment: CDR1 MNHEY and CDR2 SVGAGI. Trimming pared 0 bases from V and 1 base from J, leaving 7 bases between. This CDR3 is built from 15 residues. The CDR3 reads CASSYSQGSNQPQHF. CDR3 nucleotide sequence: TGTGCCAGCAGTTACTCACAGGGAAGCAATCAGCCCCAGCATTTT.

The CDR3: CASSQRERGYYEQYF. The CDR3 region has the DNA TGTGCCAGCAGCCAAAGGGAGCGGGGATACTACGAGCAGTACTTC. This chain links TRBV3-1 (or the pseudogene TRBV3-2) with TRBJ2-7, with 7 nucleotides matching TRBD2. V lost 2 bases, J lost 3 bases, and 7 bases stayed unmatched. The CDR3 runs 15 residues. CDR1 LGHDT and CDR2 YNNKEL come from the germline V gene (reference sequence).

The chain joins TRBV24-1 to TRBJ1-5, with TRBD1 matching over 8 bases. Germline V gene lookup returns CDR1 KGHDR and CDR2 SFDVKD. Trimming cost V 4 bases and J 9 bases; bases outside gene matches: 4. The CDR3 sequence is 13 residues long. CDR3 bases: TGTGCCACCAGTGAATCAGGGGGCCGGCCCCAGCATTTT. Residues: CATSESGGRPQHF.

This clone has just a few counts. V is TRBV7-8 and J is TRBJ1-3; 12 bases align to TRBD1. V trimming: 5 bases; J trimming: 7 bases; junction bases outside the gene matches: 9. The CDR3 length is 16 residues. Germline loops: CDR1 SGHVS, CDR2 FQNEAQ. CDR3 in amino acids: CASSRVQGQGANTIYF. The CDR3 nucleotides are TGTGCCAGCAGCCGAGTGCAGGGACAGGGGGCGAACACCATATATTTT.

The rearrangement links TRBV30 to TRBJ2-3, with 9 bases lining up with TRBD2. After removal of 2 bases from V and 3 bases from J, the junction contained 9 bases not matched to a gene. CDR3 length equals 16 residues. Germline loops: CDR1 GTSNPN, CDR2 SVGIG (reference sequence). The CDR3 DNA reads as TGTGCCTGGAGTCAAGATAGCGGGAGTAGGACAGATACGCAGTATTTT. This sequence encodes CAWSQDSGSRTDTQYF.

J is TRBJ2-1 and V is TRBV4-3, with D possibly being TRBD1 (5 bases). The CDR3 extends over 14 amino acids. The V end was cut by 3 bases, the J end by 5 bases, with 11 bases between. Germline loops: CDR1 LGHNA, CDR2 YSLEER. The CDR3 DNA reads TGCGCCAGCAGCCAGGGCAGGGTAAACAATGAGCAGTTCTTC. Translation: CASSQGRVNNEQFF.

The chain links TRBV28 to TRBJ1-2; D perhaps matches TRBD1 (5 bases). This CDR3 is 13 amino acids long. CDR1 is MDHEN, CDR2 SYDVKM, per germline. Between the trimmed V and J ends, which lost 7 bases and 7 bases, there was a span of 16 bases. The CDR3 bases are TGTGCCAGCACCCGTGGGGACTTTGGTGGCTACACCTTC. This gives the protein CASTRGDFGGYTF.

This chain links TRBV7-2 with TRBJ2-1; tentative D call: TRBD1 (6 bases). Germline values: CDR1 SGHTA, CDR2 FQGNSA. The V end was cut by 6 bases, the J end by 8 bases, with 11 bases between. The length of the CDR3 is 12 residues. The CDR3, as DNA: TGTGCCAGCAGTCAAGGGGGTGATGAGCAGTTCTTC. Protein: CASSQGGDEQFF.

V usage is TRBV28 and J usage is TRBJ2-1; 10 nucleotides agree with TRBD2. With V trimmed by 5 bases and J by 5 bases, 6 bases remained unmatched. This CDR3 region has 15 residues. The V gene's germline CDR1 is MDHEN and CDR2 SYDVKM. The CDR3 spells CASSPLAGDDNEQFF. The CDR3 DNA is TGTGCCAGCAGTCCTCTAGCGGGAGACGACAATGAGCAGTTCTTC.

V gene TRBV3-1 (or the pseudogene TRBV3-2) combines with J gene TRBJ1-2; TRBD1 is a possible D gene (6 bases). V was clipped by 6 bases and J by 6 bases, with 17 bases between them. Germline values: CDR1 LGHDT, CDR2 YNNKEL (reference sequence). The CDR3 is 14 amino acids. The CDR3 coding sequence is TGTGCCAGCAGGACAGGTCTTGGTTCTGATGGCTACACCTTC. It yields the protein CASRTGLGSDGYTF.

This chain uses TRBV20-1 with TRBJ2-7; D is possibly TRBD1 (6 bases). The V and J ends lost 3 bases and 4 bases respectively, with 16 bases between them. The CDR3 runs to 14 residues. The germline V gene has CDR1 DFQATT and CDR2 SNEGSKA (reference sequence). The CDR3, as DNA: TGCAGTGCTAGTCGCCAGGGGTCCCCTTACGAGCAGTACTTC. Amino acids: CSASRQGSPYEQYF.

The V gene is TRBV27, the J gene TRBJ1-5; no clear D gene. The CDR3 covers 14 residues. The V end was cut by 6 bases, the J end by 0 bases, with 9 bases between. The germline CDR1 and CDR2 sequences are MNHEY and SMNVEV (reference sequence). CDR3: CASSTKNSNQPQHF. The CDR3 nucleotides read TGTGCCAGCAGCACAAAGAATAGCAATCAGCCCCAGCATTTT.

The count of this clone is one. V and J are TRBV28 and TRBJ2-3; 9 positions agree with TRBD2. With V trimmed by 5 bases and J by 2 bases, 11 bases remained unmatched. The CDR3 consists of 17 residues. Germline CDR1 reads MDHEN; CDR2 reads SYDVKM. The CDR3 loop reads CASSTSLAGSSTDTQYF. The CDR3 DNA follows: TGTGCCAGCAGTACCTCACTAGCGGGCTCCTCCACAGATACGCAGTATTTT.

The rearrangement uses TRBV6-4 and TRBJ1-2; D not resolved. The germline CDR1 and CDR2 sequences are MRHNA and SNTAGT. Trimming removed 5 bases at V and 1 base at J, with 8 bases between. The length of the CDR3 is 13 residues. The CDR3 DNA follows: TGTGCCAGCAGTCCGTCTTTTAACTATGGCTACACCTTC. Protein: CASSPSFNYGYTF.

V and J are TRBV3-1 (or the pseudogene TRBV3-2) and TRBJ2-2, with D possibly being TRBD2 (5 bases). Trimming removed 2 bases from V and 5 bases from J, with 12 bases in between. CDR1 is LGHDT, CDR2 YNNKEL, per germline (reference sequence). CDR3 length: 15 amino acids. The CDR3 coding sequence is TGTGCCAGCAGCCAAAATATCCGGGGAACCGGGGAGCTGTTTTTT. Amino acids: CASSQNIRGTGELFF.

The chain uses TRBV30 and TRBJ1-3, with unresolved D. Germline V lookup: CDR1 GTSNPN, CDR2 SVGIG (reference sequence). This CDR3 contains 14 residues. Trimming removed 4 bases from V and 0 bases from J, with 10 bases in between. CDR3 residues: CAWNLASSGNTIYF. The CDR3 coding sequence is TGTGCCTGGAACCTGGCCAGCTCTGGAAACACCATATATTTT. Based on the CDR3 plus reference TRBV30 and TRBJ1-3, the full variable domain is SQTIHQWPATLVQPVGSPLSLECTVEGTSNPNLYWYRQAAGRGLQLLFYSVGIGQISSEVPQNLSASRPQDRQFILSSKKLLLSDSGFYLCAWNLASSGNTIYFGEGSWLTVV.

This sequence joins TRBV11-2 and TRBJ2-1, with unresolved D. CDR3 length equals 14 residues. V was trimmed by 1 base and J by 3 bases, leaving 7 bases between them. Germline CDR1 reads SGHAT; CDR2 reads FQNNGV. The CDR3 DNA reads as TGTGCCAGCAGCTTAGGTTCGGGCTACAATGAGCAGTTCTTC. This sequence encodes CASSLGSGYNEQFF.

Only a few counts were recorded for this clone. CDR3 DNA sequence: TGTGCCAGCAGCTTTACAGGGTGGACTGAAGCTTTCTTT. It is translated as CASSFTGWTEAFF. The V call is TRBV11-2, the J call TRBJ1-1; a weak D match, TRBD1 (6 bases). This CDR3 is 13 amino acids long. From germline, CDR1 is SGHAT and CDR2 FQNNGV. Trimming took 3 bases from V and 5 from J, leaving 10 bases between them. The complete variable domain, with remaining parts taken from reference TRBV11-2 and TRBJ1-1, reads EAGVAQSPRYKIIEKRQSVAFWCNPISGHATLYWYQQILGQGPKLLIQFQNNGVVDDSQLPKDRFSAERLKGVDSTLKIQPAKLEDSAVYLCASSFTGWTEAFFGQGTRLTVV.